This T cell receptor beta chain was documented in a study of metastatic and nonmetastatic thyroid tumors (dated by TCRdb to the early 2020s). For context, the study as a whole: For patients with malignant and with benign thyroid disease, the researchers compared repertoires between peripheral blood samples and tumor or nodule tissue samples. The paper's findings and limits, for the study overall: TCR beta diversity was reported as significantly higher in malignant tumors than in benign nodules, in both blood and tumor samples.

Via the germline V gene (reference sequence), CDR1 is SEHNR and CDR2 FQNEAQ. CDR3 length: 14 amino acids, cysteine to phenylalanine. The only DNA kept is the CDR3, 42 bases in frame from the first base. V is reduced by 2 bases and J by 3 bases, leaving a spacing of 11 bases between them. No treatment had been received by any patient before thyroid surgery. Using T-cell receptor beta sequencing, the researchers looked back retrospectively at clinical samples from patients, gathered between about 2011 and 2019. This clone occurred many times. It has no known antigen specificity. Base qualities are missing; no much larger clone stands one base away. The protocol used for the library was PCR. The listed sequencing device is Illumina HiSeq 4000. High-throughput sequencing was used to profile the TCR beta-chain CDR3 region of each patient. Processing in the source paper ran as follows. A classifier to discriminate distant-metastatic papillary thyroid cancer patients was built from CDR3 differences across clinicopathological groups. The Shannon index was used to measure repertoire diversity, and the Morisita-Horn index was used to measure how similar tumor and blood repertoires were. In-frame beta chains were kept once TCRdb had trimmed the public reads at Q25 with fastp and called clones with MiXCR. The V and J calls follow TCRdb's processing rather than the paper's. The sample yields tens of thousands of clones; 24% were counted once. Together, the top ten hold 5.5% to 8% of the sample.

The sequenced sample consisted of tumor tissue. This clonotype originated in a female donor with papillary thyroid cancer or a benign thyroid nodule (not recorded which). Some clones in this sample may be carry-over from other donors' samples. The V gene is TRBV7-9 and the J gene is TRBJ2-7, and TRBD2 may be the D gene, going by 5 matching bases. CDR3 region: CASSLRGDGYEQYF. The sequenced DNA is TGTGCCAGCAGCTTACGGGGTGACGGCTACGAGCAGTACTTC.